This entry is about one TCR beta chain. Assay: immunoSEQ multiplex PCR; the TCRdb copy retains only in-frame clones and omits some. The data contain about 60,000 clones, about 90% of them singletons. This sample was taken from a study of T cell changes during pregnancy in multiple sclerosis. Sequencing was performed on CD4+ T cells from peripheral blood mononuclear cells, taken in the first trimester of pregnancy. This TCR came from a female donor with multiple sclerosis, enrolled in a pregnancy study.

CDR3 nucleotides: TGTGCCAGTAATGGACAGTCCTGGGGCGAAGCTTTCTTT. It is translated as CASNGQSWGEAFF. V usage is TRBV6-1 and J usage is TRBJ1-1; D may be TRBD1 (6 bases). Germline CDR1 MNHNS, CDR2 SASEGT. Between the trimmed V and J ends, which lost 9 bases and 8 bases, there was a span of 19 bases. The CDR3 sequence is 13 residues long.